Listed below are T cell receptor beta chains from one sample, sequenced in a study of a mutant IDH1 vaccine in newly diagnosed glioma. Sequencing used immunoSEQ multiplex PCR; TCRdb keeps in-frame clones, though not all of them. The sample yields around 56,000 clones, more than 90% seen once. The sequencing used PBMCs, collected from a glioma patient treated with radiotherapy, temozolomide or both. These receptors were collected from a man aged 45 to 65 with glioma. The CDR3 runs from the conserved cysteine through the conserved F or W. The D gene is left open where the match is weak. Part of the rows lack a size; the others show once, few, many or a class for expanded clones.

TRBV30,.,TRBJ2-3,.,CAWTLRSTDTQYF,TGTGCCTGGACCCTACGTAGCACAGATACGCAGTATTTT
TRBV4-3,.,TRBJ1-5,few,CASSQESVSQPQHF,TGCGCCAGCAGCCAAGAGTCAGTATCTCAGCCCCAGCATTTT
TRBV4-1,TRBD1,TRBJ2-6,.,CASSSPGGTGKISSGANVLTF,TGCGCCAGCAGCTCCCCGGGTGGGACAGGGAAAATTTCCTCTGGGGCCAACGTCCTGACTTTC
TRBV19,.,TRBJ1-3,.,CATSRASPGNTIYF,TGTGCCACCTCCAGGGCCTCTCCTGGAAACACCATATATTTT
TRBV9,.,TRBJ1-6,.,CASSAQEYNSPLHF,TGTGCCAGCAGCGCACAGGAATATAATTCACCCCTCCACTTT
TRBV6-1,.,TRBJ1-1,once,CASSEETGYTEAFF,TGTGCCAGCAGTGAAGAAACAGGGTACACTGAAGCTTTCTTT
TRBV28,.,TRBJ1-2,.,CASSSRYGYTF,TGTGCCAGCAGTTCTAGATATGGCTACACCTTC
TRBV19,.,TRBJ1-1,.,CASSIPLGAFF,TGTGCCAGTAGTATCCCCCTTGGAGCTTTCTTT
TRBV4-3,.,TRBJ2-3,.,CASSRETPGSVGTDTQYF,TGCGCCAGCAGCCGGGAAACCCCCGGGAGCGTGGGCACAGATACGCAGTATTTT
TRBV29-1,TRBD2,TRBJ2-1,.,CSAEGLAGRKAYNEQFF,TGCAGCGCCGAGGGACTAGCGGGCCGCAAGGCCTACAATGAGCAGTTCTTC
TRBV28,TRBD1,TRBJ1-6,.,CASLLRDRASSPLHF,TGTGCCAGTCTTCTCCGGGACAGGGCAAGTTCACCCCTCCACTTT
TRBV2,.,TRBJ2-6,.,CASSEEIRGSGANVLTF,TGTGCCAGCAGTGAAGAGATACGGGGCTCTGGGGCCAACGTCCTGACTTTC
TRBV7-7,.,TRBJ1-1,.,CASSLFPGRAVNTEAFF,TGTGCTAGCAGCTTATTCCCTGGAAGGGCTGTGAACACTGAAGCTTTCTTT
TRBV5-1,.,TRBJ1-3,.,CASSLSVNSGNTIYF,TGCGCCAGCAGCTTGTCAGTGAACTCTGGAAACACCATATATTTT
TRBV13,TRBD1,TRBJ1-2,.,CASSLKGSGTGGYYGYTF,TGTGCCAGCAGCTTAAAAGGGAGTGGGACAGGAGGGTACTATGGCTACACCTTC
TRBV9,.,TRBJ2-1,.,CASSVEAAGHLWNEQFF,TGTGCCAGCAGCGTAGAGGCAGCGGGACACCTCTGGAATGAGCAGTTCTTC
TRBV18,.,TRBJ1-5,.,CASSPNPPAYSNQPQHF,TGTGCCAGCTCACCAAATCCCCCGGCATATAGCAATCAGCCCCAGCATTTT
TRBV28,.,TRBJ1-2,.,CASSGATNYGYTF,TGTGCCAGCAGCGGGGCCACTAACTATGGCTACACCTTC
TRBV10-3,.,TRBJ1-3,once,CAISVRDSGNTIYF,TGTGCCATCAGTGTAAGAGACTCTGGAAACACCATATATTTT
TRBV30,.,TRBJ1-2,.,CAQYGFNYGYTF,TGTGCTCAGTACGGATTTAACTATGGCTACACCTTC